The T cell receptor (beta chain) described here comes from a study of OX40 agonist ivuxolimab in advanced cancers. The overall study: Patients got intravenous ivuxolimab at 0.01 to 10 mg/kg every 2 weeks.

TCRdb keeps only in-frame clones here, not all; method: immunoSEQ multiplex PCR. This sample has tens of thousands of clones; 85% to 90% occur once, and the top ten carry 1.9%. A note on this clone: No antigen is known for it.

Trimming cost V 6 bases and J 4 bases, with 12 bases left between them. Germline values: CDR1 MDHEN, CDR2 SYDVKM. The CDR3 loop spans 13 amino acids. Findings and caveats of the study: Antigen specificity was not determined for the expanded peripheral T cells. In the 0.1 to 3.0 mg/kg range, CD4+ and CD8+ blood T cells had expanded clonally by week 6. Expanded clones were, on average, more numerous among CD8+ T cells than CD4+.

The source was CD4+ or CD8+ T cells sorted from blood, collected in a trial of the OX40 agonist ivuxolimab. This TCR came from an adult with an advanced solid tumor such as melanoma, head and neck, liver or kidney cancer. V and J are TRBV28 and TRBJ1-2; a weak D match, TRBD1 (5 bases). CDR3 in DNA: TGTGCCAGCAGGGACACAGGCAGCTATGGCTACACCTTC. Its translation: CASRDTGSYGYTF.